The clone carrying this TCR beta chain was picked up many times. The sample belongs to a study of human T cells and chemical hapten exposure. Study-wide context: Variation in per-sample TCR yields came mainly from small pooled library volume differences.

With 0 bases clipped from V and 0 bases from J, the junction kept 14 bases outside the gene matches. The germline gives CDR1 LGHNA, CDR2 YNFKEQ. This CDR3 is built from 20 residues. Time point: pre-sensitization, week 0. Stated treatment: therapeutic diphenylcyclopropenone sensitization with weekly scalp DPC. Prior to application of each patch test, blood was drawn. TCRdb re-derived calls from the RACE reads in MiXCR, one entry per CDR3 protein. The sample shows about 62,000 distinct CDR3 sequences, approximately 6.7% of them seen only once. The chain recombines TRBV4-2 with TRBJ2-3, with 8 bases identical to TRBD2. The sequence was collected from a woman in her twenties or thirties with alopecia areata. Some clones in this sample may be carry-over from other donors' samples. The material sequenced was whole blood, taken in connection with sensitization to the hapten diphenylcyclopropenone (DPC). The CDR3 nucleotides read TGTGCCAGCAGCCAAGACCCGTCCGTAGCGGGGTTTTCTAGCACAGATACGCAGTATTTT. The encoded protein is CASSQDPSVAGFSSTDTQYF.